This is a list of T cell receptor beta chains from one sample in a study of blood T cells in healthy people across ages. Each CDR3 protein is one row after TCRdb ran MiXCR on the 5' RACE reads. The sample has over 1.5 million distinct CDR3 sequences; about 49% are singletons. The sequencing sample was made of blood. The receptors here all came from a woman in her forties in good health. Each CDR3 is given with its conserved first and last residue.

CDR3aa	v_gene
CAISESGSPYEQYF	TRBV10-3
CASSRSVGTIYTDTQYF	TRBV7-2
CASSKSLQGERETQYF	TRBV7-9
CASSLAKEYGYTF	TRBV7-2
CASRPTSREGEQFF	TRBV2
CSARDPQGGAHMAQETQYF	TRBV20-1
CASSHGGSKQETQYF	TRBV7-7
CASSLAAGFLKNIQYF	TRBV5-1
CASSQVGAAREKLFF	TRBV4-3
CASSHPSSGGEEQFF	TRBV4-1
CSARPQTGGNQPQHF	TRBV20-1
CASSDGGLLLFGELFF	TRBV6-2/TRBV6-3
CASSYGLAAGGELFF	TRBV6-2/TRBV6-3
CSAALTSVAGNEQFF	TRBV20-1
CASSPTPVYEQYF	TRBV11-2
CASSLDGTLFGYTF	TRBV27
CASTLRGGLETQYF	TRBV6-2/TRBV6-3
CASSSSRLANEQYF	TRBV5-1
CAIVSRVGTGELFF	TRBV7-8
CASSQWGPYNEQYF	TRBV14
CSVVGGPDRGGYEQYF	TRBV29-1
CSVDRQNEQFF	TRBV29-1
CSVEGRQGADPYEQYF	TRBV29-1
CASSLGEVEEKLFF	TRBV12-3/TRBV12-4
CASSSYATGTGAINEQYF	TRBV5-1
CASSLDRAGIAKNIQYF	TRBV27
CASSVSPGQVTFF	TRBV12-3/TRBV12-4
CASSHGQGTADTQYF	TRBV18
CASSRQETQFF	TRBV18
CASSSVKGYEQYF	TRBV5-5
CASSSNRRTGLYYEQYF	TRBV11-2
CASSPAGGSYEQYF	TRBV18
CASSLLGRQEAFF	TRBV27
CATRQSLETQYF	TRBV2
CASNDPGSGEQYF	TRBV6-5
CASSYRLAGGPVETQYF	TRBV7-2
CASGGRNYNEQFF	TRBV11-2
CASSPTSGLAADTQYF	TRBV27
CASSLRQTNEKLFF	TRBV13
CASSLSWNQPQHF	TRBV12-3/TRBV12-4
CASNTGFGGYTF	TRBV4-3
CASSQSPLGHANEQFF	TRBV4-2
CASSPLGTSGLTDTQYF	TRBV18
CSARDRGRGNQPQHF	TRBV20-1
CASGYSSARASTDTQYF	TRBV6-6
CASSQQTGDEQYF	TRBV4-3
CASSSARNIQYF	TRBV6-6
CATALGGTQYF	TRBV10-3
CASSLEGTGGLNYGYTF	TRBV5-1
CASSQDIREQFF	TRBV4-2
CASSPGGHDYNEQFF	TRBV11-2